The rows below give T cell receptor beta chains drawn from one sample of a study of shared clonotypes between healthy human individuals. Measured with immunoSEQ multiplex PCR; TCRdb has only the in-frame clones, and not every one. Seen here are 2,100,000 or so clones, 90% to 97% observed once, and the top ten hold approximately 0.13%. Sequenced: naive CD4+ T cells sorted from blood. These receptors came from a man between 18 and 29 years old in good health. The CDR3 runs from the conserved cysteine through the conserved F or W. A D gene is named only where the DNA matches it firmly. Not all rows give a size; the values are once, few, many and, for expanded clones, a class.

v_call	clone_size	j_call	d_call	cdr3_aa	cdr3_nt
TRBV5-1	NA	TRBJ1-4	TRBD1	CASSLGTGWDEKLFF	TGCGCCAGCAGCTTGGGGACAGGGTGGGATGAAAAACTGTTTTTT
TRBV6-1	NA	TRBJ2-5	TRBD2	CASSVGTSGAETQYF	TGTGCCAGCAGTGTAGGGACTAGCGGGGCTGAGACCCAGTACTTC
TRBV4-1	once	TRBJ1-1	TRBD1	CASSQYRGGMNTEAFF	TGCGCCAGCAGCCAGTACAGGGGAGGGATGAACACTGAAGCTTTCTTT
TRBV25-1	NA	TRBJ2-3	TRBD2	CASRASGGSTDTQYF	TGTGCCAGCAGGGCTAGCGGGGGAAGCACAGATACGCAGTATTTT
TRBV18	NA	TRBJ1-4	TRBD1	CASSRGTGPNEKLFF	TGTGCCAGCTCCCGCGGGACAGGGCCGAATGAAAAACTGTTTTTT
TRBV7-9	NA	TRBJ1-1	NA	CASSLTDTEAFF	TGTGCCAGCAGCTTAACCGACACTGAAGCTTTCTTT
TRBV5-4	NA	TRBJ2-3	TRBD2	CASSLLAGTSTDTQYF	TGTGCCAGCAGCCTTTTAGCGGGGACTAGCACAGATACGCAGTATTTT
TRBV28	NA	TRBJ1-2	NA	CASSLQGYGYTF	TGTGCCAGCAGTTTACAAGGGTATGGCTACACCTTC
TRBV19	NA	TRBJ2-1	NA	CASSISRQAANEQFF	TGTGCCAGTAGTATAAGTAGACAGGCTGCCAATGAGCAGTTCTTC
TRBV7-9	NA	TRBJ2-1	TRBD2	CASSYNPGLVGHEQFF	TGTGCCAGCAGCTATAATCCGGGACTAGTGGGGCATGAGCAGTTCTTC
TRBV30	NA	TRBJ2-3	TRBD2	CARGGSQLGTDTQYF	TGTGCCCGGGGGGGCAGCCAATTGGGCACAGATACGCAGTATTTT
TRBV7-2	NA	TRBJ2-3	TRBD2	CASSLGGLLGTDTQYF	TGTGCCAGCAGCTTAGGGGGACTATTGGGCACAGATACGCAGTATTTT
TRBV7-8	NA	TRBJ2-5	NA	CASSLVGQTKYF	TGTGCCAGCAGCTTAGTAGGTCAGACCAAGTACTTC
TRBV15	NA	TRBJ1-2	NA	CATSRDRWGEANYGYTF	TGTGCCACCAGCAGAGATCGATGGGGTGAAGCTAACTATGGCTACACCTTC
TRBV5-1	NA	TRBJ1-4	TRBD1	CASSSQSGTGVGEKLFF	TGCGCCAGCAGCTCCCAATCCGGGACAGGGGTAGGAGAAAAACTGTTTTTT
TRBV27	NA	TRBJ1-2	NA	CASRAGRSYTF	TGTGCCAGCCGGGCCGGCCGGAGCTACACCTTC
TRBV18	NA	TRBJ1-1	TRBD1	CASSPLEGAKTEAFF	TGTGCCAGCTCACCACTTGAGGGGGCGAAGACTGAAGCTTTCTTT
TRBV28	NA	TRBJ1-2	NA	CASSLSGARGYTF	TGTGCCAGCAGTTTATCCGGGGCTCGCGGCTACACCTTC
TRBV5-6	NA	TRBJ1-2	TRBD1	CASSWAGGTGYTF	TGTGCCAGCAGCTGGGCAGGGGGGACCGGCTACACCTTC
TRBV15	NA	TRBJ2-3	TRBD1	CATTVDRDPSTDTQYF	TGTGCCACCACCGTGGACAGGGACCCTAGCACAGATACGCAGTATTTT
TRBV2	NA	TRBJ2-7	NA	CASSVDYEQYF	TGTGCCAGCAGTGTCGATTACGAGCAGTACTTC
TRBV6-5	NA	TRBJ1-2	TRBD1	CASRHPGQGQDGYTF	TGTGCCAGCAGACACCCAGGACAGGGGCAGGATGGCTACACCTTC
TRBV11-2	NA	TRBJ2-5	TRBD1	CASSRTGETQYF	TGTGCCAGCAGCCGGACAGGGGAGACCCAGTACTTC
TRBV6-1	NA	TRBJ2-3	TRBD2	CASSGLAGGADTQYF	TGTGCCAGCAGTGGACTAGCGGGGGGGGCAGATACGCAGTATTTT
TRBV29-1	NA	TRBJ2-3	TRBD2	CSAARRLAGGPGGTDTQYF	TGCAGCGCCGCCCGACGACTAGCGGGAGGGCCGGGTGGCACAGATACGCAGTATTTT
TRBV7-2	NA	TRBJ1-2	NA	CASSLYGVVNGYTF	TGTGCCAGCAGCTTATATGGGGTAGTGAATGGCTACACCTTC
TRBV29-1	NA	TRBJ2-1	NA	CSVGQFEQFF	TGCAGCGTTGGACAGTTTGAGCAGTTCTTC
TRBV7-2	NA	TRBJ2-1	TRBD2	CASSAGLAGRNEQFF	TGTGCCAGCAGCGCGGGACTAGCGGGGCGTAATGAGCAGTTCTTC
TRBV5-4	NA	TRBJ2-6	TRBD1	CASSDSGTGVSGANVLTF	TGTGCCAGCAGCGACTCCGGGACAGGGGTTTCTGGGGCCAACGTCCTGACTTTC
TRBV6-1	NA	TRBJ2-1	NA	CASSEVWTAYNEQFF	TGTGCCAGCAGTGAAGTCTGGACGGCCTACAATGAGCAGTTCTTC
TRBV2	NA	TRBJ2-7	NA	CASSLEPGGSYEQYF	TGTGCCAGCAGCCTGGAACCCGGGGGCTCCTACGAGCAGTACTTC
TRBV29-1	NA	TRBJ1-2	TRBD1	CSVEKTGDGYTF	TGCAGCGTTGAAAAGACAGGGGACGGCTACACCTTC
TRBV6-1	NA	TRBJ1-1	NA	CASSDRVPYTEAFF	TGTGCCAGCAGTGACAGGGTCCCTTACACTGAAGCTTTCTTT
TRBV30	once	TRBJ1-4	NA	CAWSVQVGEKLFF	TGTGCCTGGAGTGTACAAGTGGGTGAAAAACTGTTTTTT
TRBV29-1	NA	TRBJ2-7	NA	CSVGNLVGVYEQYF	TGCAGCGTTGGGAACCTCGTCGGCGTCTACGAGCAGTACTTC
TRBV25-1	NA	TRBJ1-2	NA	CASNKGTGAGYTF	TGTGCCAGCAACAAAGGTACTGGCGCGGGCTACACCTTC
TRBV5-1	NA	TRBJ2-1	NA	CASSLAGSEQFF	TGCGCCAGCAGCTTGGCGGGGAGTGAGCAGTTCTTC
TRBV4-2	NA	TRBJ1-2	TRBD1	CASSQPDRYSYGYTF	TGTGCCAGCAGCCAACCGGACAGGTACTCCTATGGCTACACCTTC
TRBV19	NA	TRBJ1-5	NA	CATSQDRNYQPQHF	TGTGCCACCTCCCAGGACAGAAATTATCAGCCCCAGCATTTT
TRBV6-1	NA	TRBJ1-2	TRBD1	CASSPGTGNGYTF	TGTGCCAGCAGCCCCGGGACAGGAAATGGCTACACCTTC
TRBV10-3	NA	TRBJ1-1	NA	CAIAIEEGSSFF	TGTGCCATCGCTATTGAGGAGGGGTCGTCGTTCTTT
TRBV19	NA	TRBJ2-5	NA	CATDSGEQETQYF	TGTGCCACGGACTCAGGCGAACAAGAGACCCAGTACTTC
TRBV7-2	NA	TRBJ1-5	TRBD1	CASTASRGQNQPQHF	TGTGCCAGCACCGCTAGCAGGGGGCAGAATCAGCCCCAGCATTTT
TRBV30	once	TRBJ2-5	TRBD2	CAWSVRAGVWETQYF	TGTGCCTGGAGTGTACGTGCGGGGGTATGGGAGACCCAGTACTTC
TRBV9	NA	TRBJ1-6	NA	CASSVGGWTGSPLHF	TGTGCCAGCAGCGTAGGAGGGTGGACGGGGTCACCCCTCCACTTT
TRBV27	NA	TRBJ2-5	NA	CASSLSGVQATQYF	TGTGCCAGCAGTTTGTCAGGGGTCCAAGCGACCCAGTACTTC
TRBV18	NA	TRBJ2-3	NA	CASSPPGSPADTQYF	TGTGCCAGCTCACCCCCCGGGAGCCCAGCAGATACGCAGTATTTT
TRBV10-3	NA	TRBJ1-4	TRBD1	CAIRDRAGEKLFF	TGTGCCATCAGGGACAGGGCAGGTGAAAAACTGTTTTTT
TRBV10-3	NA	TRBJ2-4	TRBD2	CAISGGLVENIQYF	TGTGCCATCAGTGGGGGACTAGTCGAAAACATTCAGTACTTC
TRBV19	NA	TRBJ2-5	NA	CASKGSGGETQYF	TGTGCCAGTAAAGGATCAGGCGGAGAGACCCAGTACTTC
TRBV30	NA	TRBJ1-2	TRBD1	CAWSPRTGGAEGYTF	TGTGCCTGGAGTCCCCGGACAGGGGGCGCGGAGGGCTACACCTTC
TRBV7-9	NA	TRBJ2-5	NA	CASSLAGIPLETQYF	TGTGCCAGCAGCTTGGCGGGGATCCCCTTAGAGACCCAGTACTTC
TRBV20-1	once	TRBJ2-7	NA	CSASQGEQYF	TGCAGTGCTTCCCAGGGGGAGCAGTACTTC
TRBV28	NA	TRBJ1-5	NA	CASSPSDLRSNQPQHF	TGTGCCAGCAGTCCCTCGGACCTCCGGAGTAATCAGCCCCAGCATTTT